These 11 T cell receptor beta chains were all obtained from the same sample, sequenced in a study of blood T cell repertoires in COVID-19. Sequencing used immunoSEQ multiplex PCR; TCRdb keeps in-frame clones, though not all of them. The sample contains some 160,000 clones, about 89% of which appear only once. The sequencing sample was made of peripheral blood. Every receptor here comes from a man aged 55 to 70 with acute or convalescent COVID-19.

This clone was picked up a small number of times. The V and J genes are TRBV11-2 and TRBJ1-5; 7 nucleotides agree with TRBD1. V lost 2 bases to trimming and J lost 3 bases; unmatched junction nucleotides: 4. CDR1 is SGHAT, CDR2 FQNNGV, per germline. This CDR3 has 15 residues. CDR3 in DNA: TGTGCCAGCAGCTTATCGGGACAGCACAATCAGCCCCAGCATTTT. Translation gives CASSLSGQHNQPQHF. Using reference TRBV11-2 and TRBJ1-5 for the parts outside the CDR3, the full variable domain is EAGVAQSPRYKIIEKRQSVAFWCNPISGHATLYWYQQILGQGPKLLIQFQNNGVVDDSQLPKDRFSAERLKGVDSTLKIQPAKLEDSAVYLCASSLSGQHNQPQHFGDGTRLSIL.

The chain recombines TRBV25-1 with TRBJ1-2; D uncertain. The CDR3 is made up of 14 amino acids. The germline V gene has CDR1 MGHDK and CDR2 SYGVNS. Trimming stripped 6 bases from V and 0 bases from J, with 11 bases between. The DNA of the CDR3 is TGTGCCAGCAGGAAAGACAATTCTAACTATGGCTACACCTTC. It specifies CASRKDNSNYGYTF.

The gene calls are TRBV5-1 and TRBJ2-7; weak D call: TRBD2 (5 bases). Germline V gives CDR1 SGHRS, CDR2 YFSETQ. The CDR3 runs 15 residues. V was shortened by 0 bases and J by 5 bases, with 15 bases between the two germline ends. The CDR3 loop reads CASSLDGRGRNEQYF. The CDR3, as DNA: TGCGCCAGCAGCTTGGATGGTCGGGGTCGCAACGAGCAGTACTTC.

This chain links TRBV7-3 with TRBJ2-1; D is undetermined. CDR1 and CDR2 from the germline V gene are SGHTA and FQGTGA. The CDR3 is made up of 14 amino acids. V lost 5 bases and J lost 9, with 17 bases in between. This CDR3 is CASSEVSGYGEQFF. CDR3 nucleotides: TGTGCCAGCAGCGAAGTTTCTGGTTACGGTGAGCAGTTCTTC.

The genes are TRBV4-1 and TRBJ2-1, with D maybe TRBD1 (6 bases). The CDR3 is 15 residues long. In germline, CDR1 is MGHRA, CDR2 YSYEKL. V was trimmed by 2 bases and J by 7 bases, leaving 15 bases between them. For the CDR3, the DNA is TGCGCCAGCAGCCAACTCCCCACAGGGTTAAATGAGCAGTTCTTC. This sequence encodes CASSQLPTGLNEQFF.

This clone was seen a handful of times. This chain connects TRBV5-6 to TRBJ1-2; 7 bases match TRBD1. Germline lookup yields CDR1 SGHDT and CDR2 YYEEEE. The V segment lost 0 bases and the J segment 9 bases; nucleotides outside the gene matches: 8. The CDR3 covers 14 residues. The CDR3 DNA is TGTGCCAGCAGCTTGGCCGGACAGGACGTAAGCTACACCTTC. This codes for CASSLAGQDVSYTF. Looking up the rest from reference TRBV5-6 and TRBJ1-2 gives the full variable domain: DAGVTQSPTHLIKTRGQQVTLRCSPKSGHDTVSWYQQALGQGPQFIFQYYEEEERQRGNFPDRFSGHQFPNYSSELNVNALLLGDSALYLCASSLAGQDVSYTFGSGTRLTVV.

The V gene is TRBV9, the J gene TRBJ2-7; a possible D gene is TRBD2 (5 bases). CDR1 SGDLS and CDR2 YYNGEE come from the germline V gene. This CDR3 region has 13 residues. The V end lost 4 bases, the J end lost 3 bases, and 11 bases lay between the germline ends. This CDR3 is CASSSGAGYEQYF. As DNA, the CDR3 is TGTGCCAGCAGCTCCGGCGCGGGCTACGAGCAGTACTTC.

The genes are TRBV12-3 or TRBV12-4 and TRBJ2-3, with a possible D match to TRBD1 (5 bases). The V end was cut by 7 bases, the J end by 4 bases, with 12 bases between. The length of the CDR3 is 13 residues. The CDR3 sequence is CASTRLGPDTQYF. In nucleotides, the CDR3 is TGTGCCAGCACCAGATTGGGGCCAGATACGCAGTATTTT.

This clone was found once. CDR3 in DNA: TGCGCCAGCAGCTTGTGGCTAGCGGGGGGCAATGAGCAGTTCTTC. As protein: CASSLWLAGGNEQFF. This chain uses TRBV5-1 with TRBJ2-1; TRBD2 matches 11 bases. The CDR3 is 15 residues long. V lost 1 base, J lost 6 bases, and 3 bases stayed unmatched. Germline assignment: CDR1 SGHRS and CDR2 YFSETQ.

Only a few counts were recorded for this clone. J is TRBJ1-6 and V is TRBV3-1 (or the pseudogene TRBV3-2); 7 bases map to TRBD1. In germline, CDR1 is LGHDT, CDR2 YNNKEL (reference sequence). After removal of 6 bases from V and 5 bases from J, the junction contained 4 bases not matched to a gene. The CDR3 runs 14 residues. DNA of the CDR3: TGTGCCAGCAGTCCGACAGGGAATAATTCACCCCTCCACTTT. Amino acids: CASSPTGNNSPLHF.

The V and J genes are TRBV5-5 and TRBJ2-2; TRBD1 agrees at 8 bases. The junction had 9 bases not matched to a gene; V was cut back by 5 bases and J by 6 bases. Germline-derived CDR1 and CDR2 are SGHKS and YYEKEE (reference sequence). CDR3 length: 15 amino acids. The CDR3 sequence is CASSSGQGLAGELFF. CDR3 in DNA: TGTGCCAGCAGTTCTGGACAGGGCCTGGCCGGGGAGCTGTTTTTT.